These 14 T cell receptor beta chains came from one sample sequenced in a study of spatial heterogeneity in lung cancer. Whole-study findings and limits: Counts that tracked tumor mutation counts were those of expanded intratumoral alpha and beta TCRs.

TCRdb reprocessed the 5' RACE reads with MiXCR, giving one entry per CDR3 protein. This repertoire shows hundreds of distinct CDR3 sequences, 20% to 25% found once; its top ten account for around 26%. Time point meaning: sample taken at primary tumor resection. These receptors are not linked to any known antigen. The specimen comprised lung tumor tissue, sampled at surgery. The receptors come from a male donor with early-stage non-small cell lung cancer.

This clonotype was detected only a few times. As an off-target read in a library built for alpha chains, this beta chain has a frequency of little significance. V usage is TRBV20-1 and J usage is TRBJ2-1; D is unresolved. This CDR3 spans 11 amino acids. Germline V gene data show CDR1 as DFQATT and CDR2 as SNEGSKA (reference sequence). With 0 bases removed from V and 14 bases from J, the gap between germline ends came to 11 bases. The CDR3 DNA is TGCAGTGCTAGAGATCCGGGTAAGGAGTTCTTC. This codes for CSARDPGKEFF.

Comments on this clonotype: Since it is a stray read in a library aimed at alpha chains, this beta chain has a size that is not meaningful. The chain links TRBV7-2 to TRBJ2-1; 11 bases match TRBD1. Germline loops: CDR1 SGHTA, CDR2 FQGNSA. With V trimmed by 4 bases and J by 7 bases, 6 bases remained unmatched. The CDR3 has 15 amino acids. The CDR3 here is CASSWRRDRGNEQFF. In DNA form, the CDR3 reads TGTGCCAGCAGCTGGCGCCGGGACAGGGGGAATGAGCAGTTCTTC.

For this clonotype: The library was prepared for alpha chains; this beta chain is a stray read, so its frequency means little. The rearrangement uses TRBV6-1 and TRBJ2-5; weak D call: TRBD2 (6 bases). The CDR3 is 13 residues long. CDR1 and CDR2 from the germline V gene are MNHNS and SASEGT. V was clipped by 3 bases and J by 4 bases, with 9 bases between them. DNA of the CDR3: TGTGCCAGCAGTGAGCTGCGGGGAGAGACCCAGTACTTC. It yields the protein CASSELRGETQYF.

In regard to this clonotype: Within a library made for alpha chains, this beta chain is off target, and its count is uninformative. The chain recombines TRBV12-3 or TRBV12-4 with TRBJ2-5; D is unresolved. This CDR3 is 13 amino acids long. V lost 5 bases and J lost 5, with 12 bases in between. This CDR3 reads CASSVMTMETQYF. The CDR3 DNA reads TGTGCCAGCAGTGTGATGACGATGGAGACCCAGTACTTC.

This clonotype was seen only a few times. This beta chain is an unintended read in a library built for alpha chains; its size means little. The CDR3 loop reads CASSTGAGENTQYF. The CDR3 DNA follows: TGTGCCAGCAGCACGGGCGCGGGAGAAAATACGCAGTATTTT. The genes are TRBV7-9 and TRBJ2-3; 7 nucleotides line up with TRBD2. This CDR3 has 14 residues. Trimming removed 5 bases from V and 7 bases from J; junction bases left unmatched: 9. Germline loops: CDR1 SEHNR, CDR2 FQNEAQ (reference sequence).

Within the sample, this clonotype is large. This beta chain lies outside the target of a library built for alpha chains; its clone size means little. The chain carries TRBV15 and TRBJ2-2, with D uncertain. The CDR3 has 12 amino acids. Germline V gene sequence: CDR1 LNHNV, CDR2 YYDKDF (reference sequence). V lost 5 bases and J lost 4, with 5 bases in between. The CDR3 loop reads CATSPPTGELFF. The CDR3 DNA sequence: TGTGCCACCAGCCCCCCCACCGGGGAGCTGTTTTTT. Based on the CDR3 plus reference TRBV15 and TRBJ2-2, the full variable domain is DAMVIQNPRYQVTQFGKPVTLSCSQTLNHNVMYWYQQKSSQAPKLLFHYYDKDFNNEADTPDNFQSRRPNTSFCFLDIRSPGLGDTAMYLCATSPPTGELFFGEGSRLTVL.

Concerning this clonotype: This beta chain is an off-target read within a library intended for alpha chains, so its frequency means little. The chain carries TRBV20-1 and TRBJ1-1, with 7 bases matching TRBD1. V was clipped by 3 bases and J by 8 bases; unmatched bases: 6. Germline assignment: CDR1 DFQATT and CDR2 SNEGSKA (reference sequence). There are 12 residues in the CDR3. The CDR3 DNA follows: TGCAGTGCTAGTAAACAGGGGCTAGAAGCTTTCTTT. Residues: CSASKQGLEAFF.

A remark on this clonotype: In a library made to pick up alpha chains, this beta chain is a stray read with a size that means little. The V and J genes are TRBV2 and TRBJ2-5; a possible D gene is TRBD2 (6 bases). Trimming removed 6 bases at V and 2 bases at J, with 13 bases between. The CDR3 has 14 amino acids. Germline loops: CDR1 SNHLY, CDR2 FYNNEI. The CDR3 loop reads CASSVGTSQETQYF. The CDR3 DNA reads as TGTGCCAGCAGCGTAGGGACTTCGCAAGAGACCCAGTACTTC.

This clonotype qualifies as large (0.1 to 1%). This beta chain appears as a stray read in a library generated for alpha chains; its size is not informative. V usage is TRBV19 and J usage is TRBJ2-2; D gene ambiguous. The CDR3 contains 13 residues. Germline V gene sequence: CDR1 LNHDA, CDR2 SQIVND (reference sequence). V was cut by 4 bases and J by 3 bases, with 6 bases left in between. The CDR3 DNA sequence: TGTGCCAGTAGTAAAGGTGACACCGGGGAGCTGTTTTTT. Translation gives CASSKGDTGELFF.

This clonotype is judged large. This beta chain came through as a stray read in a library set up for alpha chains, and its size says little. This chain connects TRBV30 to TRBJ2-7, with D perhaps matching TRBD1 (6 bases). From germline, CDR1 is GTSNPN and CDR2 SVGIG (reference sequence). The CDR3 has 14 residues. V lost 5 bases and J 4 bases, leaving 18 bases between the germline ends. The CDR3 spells CAWRPYGQFYEQYF. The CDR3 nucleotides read TGTGCCTGGCGCCCTTATGGACAGTTTTACGAGCAGTACTTC.

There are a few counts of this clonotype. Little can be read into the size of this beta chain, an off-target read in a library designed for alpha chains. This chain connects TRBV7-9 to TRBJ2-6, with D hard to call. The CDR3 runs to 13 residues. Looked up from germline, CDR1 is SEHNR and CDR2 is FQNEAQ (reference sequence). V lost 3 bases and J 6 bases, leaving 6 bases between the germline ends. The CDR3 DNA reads TGTGCCAGCAGCTTGGTCTCGGCCAACGTCCTGACTTTC. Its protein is CASSLVSANVLTF.

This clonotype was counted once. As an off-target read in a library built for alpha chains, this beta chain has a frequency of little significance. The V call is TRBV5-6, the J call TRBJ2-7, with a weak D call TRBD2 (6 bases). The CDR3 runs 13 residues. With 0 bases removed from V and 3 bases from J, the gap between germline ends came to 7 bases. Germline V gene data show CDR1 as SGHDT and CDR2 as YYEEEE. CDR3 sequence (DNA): TGTGCCAGCAGCTTGGGAGCGGGCTACGAGCAGTACTTC. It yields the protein CASSLGAGYEQYF.

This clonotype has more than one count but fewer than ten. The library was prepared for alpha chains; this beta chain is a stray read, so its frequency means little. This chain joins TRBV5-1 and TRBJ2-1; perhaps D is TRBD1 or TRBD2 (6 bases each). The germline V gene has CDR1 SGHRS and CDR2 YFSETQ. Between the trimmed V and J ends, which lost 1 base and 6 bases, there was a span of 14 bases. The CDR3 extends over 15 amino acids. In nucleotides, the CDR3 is TGCGCCAGCAGCTTGATAAGGTCGGGGGCCAATGAGCAGTTCTTC. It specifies CASSLIRSGANEQFF.

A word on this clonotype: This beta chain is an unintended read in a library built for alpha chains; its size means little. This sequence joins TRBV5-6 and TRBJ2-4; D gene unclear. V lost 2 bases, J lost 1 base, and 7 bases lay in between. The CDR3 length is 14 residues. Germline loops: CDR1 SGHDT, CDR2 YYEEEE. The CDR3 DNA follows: TGTGCCAGCAGCTTATGGGGTGCCAAAAACATTCAGTACTTC. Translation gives CASSLWGAKNIQYF.